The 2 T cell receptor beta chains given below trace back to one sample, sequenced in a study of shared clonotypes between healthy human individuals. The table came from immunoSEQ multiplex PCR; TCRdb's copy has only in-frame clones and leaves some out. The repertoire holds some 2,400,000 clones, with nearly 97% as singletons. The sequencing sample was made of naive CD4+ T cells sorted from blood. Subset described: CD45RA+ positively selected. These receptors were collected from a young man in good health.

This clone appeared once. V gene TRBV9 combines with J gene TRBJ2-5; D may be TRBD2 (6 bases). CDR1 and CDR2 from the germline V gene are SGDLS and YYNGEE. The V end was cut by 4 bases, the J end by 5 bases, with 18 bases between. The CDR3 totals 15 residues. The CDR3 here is CASSSGGRGLETQYF. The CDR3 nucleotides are TGTGCCAGCAGCTCCGGGGGTCGGGGCTTGGAGACCCAGTACTTC.

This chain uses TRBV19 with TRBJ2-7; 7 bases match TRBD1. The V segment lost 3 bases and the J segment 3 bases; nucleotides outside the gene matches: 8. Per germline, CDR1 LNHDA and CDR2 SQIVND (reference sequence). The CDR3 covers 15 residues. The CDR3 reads CASSIKQGKHYEQYF. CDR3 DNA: TGTGCCAGTAGTATTAAACAGGGGAAACACTACGAGCAGTACTTC.